Following are 30 T cell receptor beta chains from one sample sequenced in a study of shared clonotypes between healthy human individuals. Method: immunoSEQ multiplex PCR; TCRdb's copy keeps in-frame clones and lacks some. The profile covers 2 million to 2.5 million clones, with approximately 95% appearing a single time and 0.13% taken by the ten largest. The sequenced sample consisted of naive CD4+ T cells sorted from blood. The subset denotes: CD45RA+ positively selected. These receptor sequences come from a man aged 18 to 30 in good health.

This chain uses TRBV2 with TRBJ2-2; D not certain. Between the trimmed V and J ends, which lost 8 bases and 2 bases, there was a span of 9 bases. Germline V gene sequence: CDR1 SNHLY, CDR2 FYNNEI. This CDR3 is built from 13 residues. The CDR3: CASAGRNTGELFF. The CDR3 coding sequence is TGTGCCAGCGCCGGACGAAACACCGGGGAGCTGTTTTTT.

The chain joins TRBV29-1 to TRBJ2-4, with D perhaps given as TRBD1 or TRBD2 (5 bases each). The V gene lost 1 base and the J gene lost 0 bases, with 7 bases spanning the gap. From germline, CDR1 is SQVTM and CDR2 ANQGSEA. This CDR3 is 14 amino acids long. The CDR3 DNA is TGCAGCGTTGAAGCGGGGACAGCCAAAAACATTCAGTACTTC. It codes for CSVEAGTAKNIQYF. Variable domain in full (rest from reference TRBV29-1 and TRBJ2-4): SAVISQKPSRDICQRGTSLTIQCQVDSQVTMMFWYRQQPGQSLTLIATANQGSEATYESGFVIDKFPISRPNLTFSTLTVSNMSPEDSSIYLCSVEAGTAKNIQYFGAGTRLSVL.

This clone was observed a single time. The V call is TRBV6-6, the J call TRBJ2-3, with 7 bases lining up with TRBD2. Germline V gene data show CDR1 as MNHNY and CDR2 as SVGAGI (reference sequence). Unmatched junction bases numbered 2, after V lost 6 bases and J lost 5 bases. This CDR3 spans 12 amino acids. The CDR3 region is CASSGTKDTQYF. CDR3 sequence (DNA): TGTGCCAGCAGCGGGACTAAAGATACGCAGTATTTT.

The chain recombines TRBV9 with TRBJ2-1, with TRBD2 matching 7 bases. J was trimmed by 14 bases and V by 0 bases; bases with no gene match: 14. Looked up from germline, CDR1 is SGDLS and CDR2 is YYNGEE. The CDR3 is 15 residues long. The CDR3 spells CASSVGVAGVGTEFF. The CDR3 DNA reads as TGTGCCAGCAGCGTAGGGGTGGCGGGAGTAGGAACGGAGTTCTTC.

This chain links TRBV5-1 with TRBJ2-1, with D uncertain. The ends were cut back, 4 bases at V and 5 bases at J, with 13 bases in the middle. The CDR3 runs 14 residues. Germline V gives CDR1 SGHRS, CDR2 YFSETQ. The CDR3 loop is CASSPGGQNNEQFF. The CDR3 DNA is TGCGCCAGCAGCCCGGGTGGCCAGAACAATGAGCAGTTCTTC.

The chain carries TRBV28 and TRBJ1-1, with D possibly TRBD1 on 5 matching bases. The CDR3 runs 12 residues. V lost 5 bases and J 10 bases, leaving 14 bases between the germline ends. The V gene's germline CDR1 is MDHEN and CDR2 SYDVKM. This chain's CDR3 is CASSPALGVAFF. Here the CDR3 DNA reads TGTGCCAGCAGTCCGGCTTTAGGGGTAGCTTTCTTT.

The gene calls are TRBV11-2 and TRBJ2-2; perhaps TRBD1 as D (6 bases). The V end lost 10 bases, the J end lost 6 bases, and 21 bases lay between the germline ends. The CDR3 sequence is 15 residues long. The germline V gene encodes CDR1 SGHAT and CDR2 FQNNGV. CDR3 in amino acids: CATSIRDRRSGELFF. Here the CDR3 DNA reads TGTGCCACTTCGATCCGAGACAGGCGTTCCGGGGAGCTGTTTTTT.

The chain employs TRBV28 and TRBJ1-4, with D hard to call. Germline assignment: CDR1 MDHEN and CDR2 SYDVKM. The CDR3 totals 14 residues. V lost 3 bases and J 6 bases, leaving 11 bases between the germline ends. The CDR3 loop is CASSLSVRDEKLFF. The CDR3, as DNA: TGTGCCAGCAGTTTGAGCGTGCGGGATGAAAAACTGTTTTTT.

The genes are TRBV28 and TRBJ2-7; D tentatively reads TRBD1 or TRBD2 (5 bases each). CDR3 length: 16 amino acids. Trimming took 5 bases from V and 1 from J, leaving 18 bases between them. Germline V gives CDR1 MDHEN, CDR2 SYDVKM. This CDR3 is CASSKGWGTVSYEQYF. The CDR3 bases are TGTGCCAGCAGTAAGGGCTGGGGGACGGTTTCCTACGAGCAGTACTTC.

The chain uses TRBV10-3 and TRBJ2-1; 7 bases line up with TRBD2. The CDR3 spans 16 residues. Germline CDR1 ENHRY, CDR2 SYGVKD. J was trimmed by 6 bases and V by 0 bases; bases with no gene match: 8. CDR3 region: CAISESRTGGSNEQFF. The CDR3 coding sequence is TGTGCCATCAGTGAGTCGAGGACGGGAGGATCCAATGAGCAGTTCTTC.

This chain joins TRBV27 and TRBJ1-1, with 8 bases identical to TRBD1. The V segment lost 2 bases and the J segment 8 bases; nucleotides outside the gene matches: 4. CDR3 length: 13 residues. Per the germline V gene, CDR1 is MNHEY and CDR2 is SMNVEV (reference sequence). The CDR3 DNA follows: TGTGCCAGCAGTTTAAGGGGACAGGCCGAAGCTTTCTTT. It is translated as CASSLRGQAEAFF.

This sequence joins TRBV7-9 and TRBJ2-1; 11 bases match TRBD2. The V segment lost 5 bases and the J segment 6 bases; nucleotides outside the gene matches: 6. The CDR3 consists of 15 residues. Germline CDR1 SEHNR, CDR2 FQNEAQ (reference sequence). In DNA, the CDR3 is TGTGCCAGCAGCCAAGGACTAGCGGGTAGCAATGAGCAGTTCTTC. The encoded protein is CASSQGLAGSNEQFF.

The chain links TRBV5-6 to TRBJ2-2; D is uncertain. Germline-derived CDR1 and CDR2 are SGHDT and YYEEEE. Trimming cost V 9 bases and J 4 bases, with 13 bases left between them. The CDR3 extends over 13 amino acids. DNA of the CDR3: TGTGCCACCCATAGAGTCAGCACCGGGGAGCTGTTTTTT. Residues: CATHRVSTGELFF.

This clone was seen just once. Other DNA variants within this sample encode the same CDR3. The V and J genes are TRBV30 and TRBJ2-5; no firm D call. V shed 2 bases and J shed 5 bases, with 9 bases lying between them. The CDR3 spans 12 residues. Germline V CDR1 and CDR2: GTSNPN, SVGIG (reference sequence). The CDR3 is CAWSPARETQYF. CDR3 bases: TGTGCCTGGAGTCCAGCTAGGGAGACCCAGTACTTC.

This chain uses TRBV11-2 with TRBJ1-3; D remains ambiguous. The CDR3 is made up of 17 amino acids. Germline values: CDR1 SGHAT, CDR2 FQNNGV. Deletions cut 2 bases from V and 0 bases from J, with 14 bases between. The CDR3 is CASSLISADRSGNTIYF. DNA of the CDR3: TGTGCCAGCAGCTTAATCTCCGCAGATCGCTCTGGAAACACCATATATTTT. The whole variable domain, filled in from reference TRBV11-2 and TRBJ1-3, reads EAGVAQSPRYKIIEKRQSVAFWCNPISGHATLYWYQQILGQGPKLLIQFQNNGVVDDSQLPKDRFSAERLKGVDSTLKIQPAKLEDSAVYLCASSLISADRSGNTIYFGEGSWLTVV.

The CDR3 region is CASSFYHSGTSNQPQHF. CDR3 nucleotide sequence: TGTGCCAGCAGCTTTTACCACTCCGGGACCAGCAATCAGCCCCAGCATTTT. V gene TRBV7-8 combines with J gene TRBJ1-5; weak D call: TRBD1 (5 bases). Germline V gene sequence: CDR1 SGHVS, CDR2 FQNEAQ. This CDR3 is 17 amino acids long. Trimming took off 3 bases at V and 1 base at J, with 16 bases between the two ends.

The genes are TRBV11-3 and TRBJ2-1, with D possibly matching TRBD1 (5 bases). The CDR3 consists of 14 residues. CDR1 SGHNT and CDR2 YENEEA come from the germline V gene. Trimming pared 1 base from V and 7 bases from J, leaving 11 bases between. The CDR3 nucleotides are TGTGCCAGCAGCTTAGGCAGGGTCCAGAATGAGCAGTTCTTC. It is translated as CASSLGRVQNEQFF.

V is TRBV27 and J is TRBJ1-6; possible D gene TRBD1, 5 bases. Trimming left V 5 bases short and J 9 bases short, with 11 bases between. Germline CDR1 is MNHEY and CDR2 is SMNVEV (reference sequence). There are 13 residues in the CDR3. CDR3 in amino acids: CASSMAGFSPLHF. Here the CDR3 DNA reads TGTGCCAGCAGTATGGCAGGGTTTTCACCCCTCCACTTT.

The CDR3 loop is CASSTAPSLDGYTF. The DNA for the CDR3 is TGTGCCAGCAGTACCGCTCCGTCATTGGATGGCTACACCTTC. V usage is TRBV6-6 and J usage is TRBJ1-2; D is uncertain. Germline V gene sequence: CDR1 MNHNY, CDR2 SVGAGI (reference sequence). The CDR3 has 14 residues. Trimming shortened V by 5 bases and J by 6 bases, and 16 bases separated the two germline ends.

In regard to this clone: A read error is possible here, since a much larger clone lies one base away. The chain carries TRBV7-9 and TRBJ1-5; D is ambiguous. Germline V gene data show CDR1 as SEHNR and CDR2 as FQNEAQ (reference sequence). CDR3 length equals 16 residues. The CDR3: CASILARGNSNQPQHF. CDR3 nucleotides: TGTGCCAGCATCTTAGCGCGAGGGAATAGCAATCAGCCCCAGCATTTT.

V is TRBV30 and J is TRBJ1-1; D is uncertain. The CDR3 extends over 13 amino acids. The V end was cut by 0 bases, the J end by 8 bases, with 13 bases between. Germline values: CDR1 GTSNPN, CDR2 SVGIG (reference sequence). This chain's CDR3 is CAWSVKQPTEAFF. CDR3 nucleotide sequence: TGTGCCTGGAGTGTCAAACAGCCTACCGAAGCTTTCTTT.

The rearrangement links TRBV5-6 to TRBJ2-5, with 9 bases identical to TRBD1. The CDR3 has 15 amino acids. Germline V gene sequence: CDR1 SGHDT, CDR2 YYEEEE. The ends lost 4 bases at V and 5 bases at J; junction bases unmatched: 9. The CDR3 spells CASSRTQGAWETQYF. CDR3 coding DNA: TGTGCCAGCAGCCGGACACAGGGGGCGTGGGAGACCCAGTACTTC.

In its sample, this clone was seen many times. The sample carries other DNA sequences with the same CDR3. The gene calls are TRBV27 and TRBJ2-7; D may correspond to TRBD1 or TRBD2 (5 bases each). Between the trimmed V and J ends, which lost 4 bases and 2 bases, there was a span of 18 bases. Per the germline V gene, CDR1 is MNHEY and CDR2 is SMNVEV (reference sequence). The CDR3 is 16 residues long. CDR3 sequence (DNA): TGTGCCAGCAGTTCCTCCGGGACGGCCCCCGCCTACGAGCAGTACTTC. Translated, it gives CASSSSGTAPAYEQYF.

Notes on this clone: The sample carries other DNA sequences with the same CDR3. The V call is TRBV18, the J call TRBJ2-5, with D unresolved. The V and J ends lost 3 bases and 2 bases respectively, with 10 bases between them. Germline V CDR1 and CDR2: KGHSH, LQKENI. The CDR3 loop spans 14 amino acids. For the CDR3, the DNA is TGTGCCAGCTCACCGGGTACACGACAAGAGACCCAGTACTTC. Its translation: CASSPGTRQETQYF. The whole variable domain, filled in from reference TRBV18 and TRBJ2-5, reads NAGVMQNPRHLVRRRGQEARLRCSPMKGHSHVYWYRQLPEEGLKFMVYLQKENIIDESGMPKERFSAEFPKEGPSILRIQQVVRGDSAAYFCASSPGTRQETQYFGPGTRLLVL.

This clone was found a few times. The V and J genes are TRBV25-1 and TRBJ2-7; perhaps TRBD1 as D (5 bases). The CDR3 is 15 residues long. Germline CDR1 is MGHDK and CDR2 is SYGVNS. Trimming shortened V by 4 bases and J by 2 bases, and 15 bases separated the two germline ends. CDR3 residues: CASSALGGATYEQYF. CDR3 DNA sequence: TGTGCCAGCAGTGCCCTTGGTGGGGCCACCTACGAGCAGTACTTC.

The CDR3 region is CASSRTGTSGSGDTQYF. Here the CDR3 DNA reads TGCGCCAGCAGCCGGACAGGGACTAGCGGGAGTGGAGATACGCAGTATTTT. This chain links TRBV4-3 with TRBJ2-3; 14 positions agree with TRBD2. Germline CDR1 LGHNA, CDR2 YSLEER. V lost 4 bases and J lost 5; bases outside the gene matches: 8. This CDR3 comprises 17 residues.

V usage is TRBV19 and J usage is TRBJ1-5; no definite D call. The CDR3 covers 15 residues. Per germline, CDR1 LNHDA and CDR2 SQIVND (reference sequence). V was trimmed by 5 bases and J by 0 bases, leaving 11 bases between them. In DNA, the CDR3 is TGTGCCAGTAGTCTAGGGAGGAATAGCAATCAGCCCCAGCATTTT. Protein sequence: CASSLGRNSNQPQHF.

The chain uses TRBV6-1 and TRBJ1-2; D gene uncertain. Trimming removed 5 bases at V and 4 bases at J, with 5 bases between. CDR3 length: 11 amino acids. Germline V lookup: CDR1 MNHNS, CDR2 SASEGT. The CDR3 region is CASSLLYGYTF. The CDR3 DNA follows: TGTGCCAGCAGTCTCCTCTATGGCTACACCTTC.

For this clone: Other DNA sequences in the sample encode the same CDR3. CDR3 in amino acids: CASSLAGTDYGYTF. Written as DNA, the CDR3 is TGCGCCAGCAGCTTGGCCGGGACAGACTATGGCTACACCTTC. V usage is TRBV5-1 and J usage is TRBJ1-2; 7 bases align to TRBD1. Germline loops: CDR1 SGHRS, CDR2 YFSETQ. The CDR3 contains 14 residues. V shed 0 bases, J shed 3 bases, and the junction held 2 bases outside the gene matches.

The genes are TRBV7-9 and TRBJ1-3, with 7 bases aligning to TRBD1. The CDR3 totals 16 residues. The ends lost 5 bases at V and 0 bases at J; junction bases unmatched: 7. Germline values: CDR1 SEHNR, CDR2 FQNEAQ (reference sequence). The CDR3 DNA sequence: TGTGCCAGCAGCCCCCGAGGGGGCACCTCTGGAAACACCATATATTTT. Amino acid sequence: CASSPRGGTSGNTIYF.